This T cell receptor (beta chain) was sequenced for a study of cytomegalovirus exposure and HLA in healthy donors. Findings and caveats of the study: Diagnosis of cytomegalovirus status made by the classifier reportedly showed high specificity and sensitivity. Analyses of presence/absence relied on an assumption of roughly uniform sequencing depth across donors. Per published accounts, TCR beta sequences correctly predicted the HLA-A and HLA-B alleles of most subjects. In a later analysis, most CMV-associated TCR beta chains appeared HLA-restricted.

The PCR was carried out with 60 Vbeta primers and 13 Jbeta primers. Method: immunoSEQ multiplex PCR; TCRdb's copy keeps in-frame clones and lacks some. The sample lists 90,000 to 100,000 clones; around 76% were seen once. Concerning this clone itself: Antigen specificity is unknown.

The germline V gene has CDR1 SQVTM and CDR2 ANQGSEA. V lost 5 bases and J 3 bases, leaving 18 bases between the germline ends. The CDR3 is 15 amino acids. This clonotype was obtained from a middle-aged man in good health and CMV-seropositive. Sequencing input: PBMCs. The chain is built from TRBV29-1 and TRBJ2-3; D may be TRBD1 (8 bases). The CDR3 DNA reads TGCAGCGTTACCTACAGGGGGGGGGCGACAGATACGCAGTATTTT. Translated: CSVTYRGGATDTQYF.